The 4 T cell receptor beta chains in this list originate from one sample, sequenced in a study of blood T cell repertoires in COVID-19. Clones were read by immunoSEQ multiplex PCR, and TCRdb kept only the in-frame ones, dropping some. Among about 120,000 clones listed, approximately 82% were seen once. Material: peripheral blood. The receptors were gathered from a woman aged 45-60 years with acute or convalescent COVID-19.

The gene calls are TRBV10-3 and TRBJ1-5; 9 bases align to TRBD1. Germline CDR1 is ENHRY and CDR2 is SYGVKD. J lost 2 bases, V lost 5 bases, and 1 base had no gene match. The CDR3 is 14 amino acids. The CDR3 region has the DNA TGTGCCATCAGTCGACAGGGGGGCAATCAGCCCCAGCATTTT. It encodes CAISRQGGNQPQHF.

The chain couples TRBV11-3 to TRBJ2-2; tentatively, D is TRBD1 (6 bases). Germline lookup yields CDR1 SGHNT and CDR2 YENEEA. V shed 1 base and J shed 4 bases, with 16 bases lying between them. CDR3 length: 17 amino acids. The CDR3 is CASSLGSAGVSTGELFF. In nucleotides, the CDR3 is TGTGCCAGCAGCTTAGGTTCGGCAGGGGTTTCCACCGGGGAGCTGTTTTTT.

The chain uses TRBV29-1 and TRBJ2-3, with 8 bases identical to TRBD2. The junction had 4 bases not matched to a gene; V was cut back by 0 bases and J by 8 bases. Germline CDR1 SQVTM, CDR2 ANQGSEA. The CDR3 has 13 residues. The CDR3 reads CSVEEGLGGTQYF. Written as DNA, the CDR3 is TGCAGCGTTGAAGAGGGACTAGGGGGTACGCAGTATTTT.

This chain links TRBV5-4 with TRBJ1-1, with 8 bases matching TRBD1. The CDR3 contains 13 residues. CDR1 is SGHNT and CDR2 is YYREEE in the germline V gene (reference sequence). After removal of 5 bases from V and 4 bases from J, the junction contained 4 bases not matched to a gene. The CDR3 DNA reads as TGTGCCAGCAGATTTACAGGGGGCACTGAAGCTTTCTTT. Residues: CASRFTGGTEAFF.